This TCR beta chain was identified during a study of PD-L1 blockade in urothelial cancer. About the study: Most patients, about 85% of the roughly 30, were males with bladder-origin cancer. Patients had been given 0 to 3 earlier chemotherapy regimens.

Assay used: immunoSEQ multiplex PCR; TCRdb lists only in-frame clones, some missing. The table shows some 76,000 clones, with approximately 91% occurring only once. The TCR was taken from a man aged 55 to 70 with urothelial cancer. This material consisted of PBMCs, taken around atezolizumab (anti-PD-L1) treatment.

CDR3 residues: CASKQGYPGELFF. For the CDR3, the DNA is TGTGCCAGCAAACAGGGGTATCCCGGGGAGCTGTTTTTT. V usage is TRBV6-1 and J usage is TRBJ2-2, with 7 positions matching TRBD1. V shed 7 bases and J 6 bases; nucleotides not matched to a gene: 5. CDR1 MNHNS and CDR2 SASEGT come from the germline V gene. There are 13 residues in the CDR3.